The 13 T cell receptor beta chains in this list originate from one sample, sequenced in a study of CD8 T cells in ankylosing spondylitis. TCRdb independently ran MiXCR on the 5' RACE reads; one entry per CDR3 protein. The repertoire includes roughly 40,000 distinct CDR3 sequences, approximately 16% of them detected once, and around 50% sits in the top ten. Sequenced: blood. These receptors were collected from a male donor with ankylosing spondylitis or in good health (not recorded which).

The V gene is TRBV6-2 or TRBV6-3, the J gene TRBJ1-4, with D perhaps matching TRBD1 (6 bases). V was pared by 6 bases and J by 3 bases, with 14 bases between. The CDR3 is made up of 15 amino acids. Per the germline V gene, CDR1 is MNHEY and CDR2 is SVGEGT. This CDR3 is CASSQQGAPNEKLFF. In DNA, the CDR3 is TGTGCCAGCAGCCAACAGGGAGCGCCTAATGAAAAACTGTTTTTT.

This chain links TRBV7-9 with TRBJ2-4; no clear D gene. The length of the CDR3 is 16 residues. From germline, CDR1 is SEHNR and CDR2 FQNEAQ (reference sequence). Deletions cut 2 bases from V and 0 bases from J, with 11 bases between. Here the CDR3 reads CASSLLGGGAKNIQYF. The CDR3, as DNA: TGTGCCAGCAGCTTATTGGGTGGTGGAGCCAAAAACATTCAGTACTTC.

This clonotype occurred a few times. The chain uses TRBV29-1 and TRBJ2-1; D may be TRBD2 (5 bases). The CDR3 loop spans 13 amino acids. Per the germline V gene, CDR1 is SQVTM and CDR2 is ANQGSEA. V shed 6 bases and J shed 2 bases, with 11 bases lying between them. The CDR3 nucleotides read TGCAGCGTCCAGGACTGGGCCTACAATGAGCAGTTCTTC. Encoded protein: CSVQDWAYNEQFF.

The J gene is TRBJ1-1, the V gene TRBV12-3 or TRBV12-4; unclear D gene. The CDR3 totals 13 residues. Trimming cost V 3 bases and J 6 bases, with 11 bases left between them. The CDR3 DNA reads TGTGCCAGCAGTTTTAGTGTTTCGGCTGAAGCTTTCTTT. This sequence encodes CASSFSVSAEAFF.

The sample holds many counts of this clonotype. V gene TRBV10-2 combines with J gene TRBJ2-1, with D uncertain. Germline lookup yields CDR1 WSHSY and CDR2 SAAADI. Trimming pared 2 bases from V and 0 bases from J, leaving 8 bases between. The CDR3 runs to 15 residues. The CDR3 loop reads CASSEASGSYNEQFF. The CDR3, as DNA: TGCGCCAGCAGTGAGGCTTCAGGCTCCTACAATGAGCAGTTCTTC.

This clonotype came up a few times. The chain combines TRBV11-2 with TRBJ1-1; 8 bases are shared with TRBD1. The V segment lost 2 bases and the J segment 3 bases; nucleotides outside the gene matches: 5. Germline V CDR1 and CDR2: SGHAT, FQNNGV. The CDR3 spans 15 residues. CDR3 in DNA: TGTGCCAGCAGCTTAAACAGGGGGTCGGACACTGAAGCTTTCTTT. As protein: CASSLNRGSDTEAFF. Based on the CDR3 plus reference TRBV11-2 and TRBJ1-1, the full variable domain is EAGVAQSPRYKIIEKRQSVAFWCNPISGHATLYWYQQILGQGPKLLIQFQNNGVVDDSQLPKDRFSAERLKGVDSTLKIQPAKLEDSAVYLCASSLNRGSDTEAFFGQGTRLTVV.

This clonotype was counted a few times. At one boundary the junction diverges from the germline segment, which might be a read error. This chain links TRBV20-1 with TRBJ2-3, with D perhaps TRBD2 (7 bases). The CDR3 loop spans 14 amino acids. The V gene's germline CDR1 is DFQATT and CDR2 SNEGSKA (reference sequence). The CDR3 nucleotides are TGCAGTGCGAGAGGACAGCGGGGAATAGATACGCAGTATTTT. Translated: CSARGQRGIDTQYF.

In its sample, this clonotype was seen a few times. Sequence at one end of the junction differs from germline and may be a read error. This chain joins TRBV5-1 and TRBJ2-3; 7 positions match TRBD2. The germline gives CDR1 SGHRS, CDR2 YFSETQ. The CDR3 extends over 21 amino acids. CDR3 sequence: CASSPNHPPLLAVESTDTQYF. The CDR3 DNA is TGCGCCAGCAGCCCTAACCACCCCCCCCTGCTAGCGGTGGAAAGCACAGACACGCAGTATTTT.

The chain carries TRBV20-1 and TRBJ2-1; 8 bases match TRBD1. The CDR3 extends over 14 amino acids. V dropped 2 bases and J dropped 3; count of bases not matched to a gene: 3. Looked up from germline, CDR1 is DFQATT and CDR2 is SNEGSKA (reference sequence). The CDR3 here is CSARRDRNYNEQFF. CDR3 bases: TGCAGTGCTAGAAGGGACAGGAACTACAATGAGCAGTTCTTC.

V and J are TRBV28 and TRBJ2-2; 9 bases align to TRBD1. The CDR3 covers 16 residues. Germline loops: CDR1 MDHEN, CDR2 SYDVKM. V lost 7 bases, J lost 5 bases, and 11 bases stayed unmatched. This chain's CDR3 is CASKRPGQGLTGELFF. The CDR3 coding sequence is TGTGCCAGCAAACGACCGGGACAGGGTTTAACCGGGGAGCTGTTTTTT.

The CDR3 region has the DNA TGTGCCAGCAGCTCCAGAGTCAGGGAACAAGAGACCCAGTACTTC. Amino acid sequence: CASSSRVREQETQYF. The chain couples TRBV9 to TRBJ2-5, with a weak D call TRBD1 (5 bases). Per germline, CDR1 SGDLS and CDR2 YYNGEE. V shed 4 bases and J shed 2 bases, with 15 bases lying between them. The CDR3 runs to 15 residues.

This chain uses TRBV20-1 with TRBJ2-1; 10 bases are a match to TRBD2. Per germline, CDR1 DFQATT and CDR2 SNEGSKA (reference sequence). The ends lost 3 bases at V and 7 bases at J; junction bases unmatched: 12. The CDR3 is made up of 16 amino acids. Here the CDR3 DNA reads TGCAGTGCTAGTCCCATCAGCGGGAGGGCCCAGAATGAGCAGTTCTTC. The encoded protein is CSASPISGRAQNEQFF.

The table lists this clonotype with a count of one. The chain links TRBV7-3 to TRBJ2-5; 7 nucleotides match TRBD1. Per the germline V gene, CDR1 is SGHTA and CDR2 is FQGTGA. V lost 5 bases, J lost 4 bases, and 4 bases stayed unmatched. CDR3 length: 13 amino acids. The DNA for the CDR3 is TGTGCCAGCAGCCGGGGACAGCTAGAGACCCAGTACTTC. It specifies CASSRGQLETQYF.